This T cell receptor (beta chain) originates from a study of beta chain features in type 1 diabetes. General observations from the study: Cells with high TCR expression could be over-represented when cDNA is sequenced. Type 1 diabetes patients had moderately but significantly shorter TCRB CDR3s in all four CD4+ subsets. The study left unresolved whether HLA type influences TCRB rearrangement. Fewer insertions but more deletions were seen at VDJ junctions in type 1 diabetes patients.

On this clone: Antigen unknown.

Averaging about 116 mL, one heparinised blood draw came from each individual donor. Trimming took 3 bases from V and 8 from J, leaving 16 bases between them. CDR3 length equals 14 residues. Germline loops: CDR1 SGHVS, CDR2 FQNEAQ. The entirety of the isolated RNA underwent reverse transcription, so expressed TCRB transcripts were sequenced. Assay used: immunoSEQ multiplex PCR; TCRdb lists only in-frame clones, some missing. Of around 41,000 clones in the sample, 65% to 70% were seen once. The rearrangement links TRBV7-8 to TRBJ1-2, with no clear D. This receptor was obtained from a man aged 25 to 40 with type 1 diabetes. Some clones in this sample may be carry-over from other donors' samples. The sample was Tregs from blood. The CDR3 DNA follows: TGTGCCAGCAGCTTCTCCCCCTATCGAGAAGGCTACACCTTC. Amino acids: CASSFSPYREGYTF.